This T cell receptor beta chain was observed in a study of a mutant IDH1 vaccine in newly diagnosed glioma. Background on the study: The sex distribution of treated patients was approximately 62% male and around 40% female, with a mean age of roughly 40 years.

Time point meaning: week 35, safety follow-up. Vaccination comprised doses that each held 300 ug of mutant IDH1 20-mer peptide, plus topical imiquimod. V dropped 7 bases and J dropped 5 bases, with 14 bases sitting between them. CDR1 is SEHNR, CDR2 FQNEAQ, per germline (reference sequence). The CDR3 has 13 residues. As concerns this clone: The target antigen is unknown.

Here immunoSEQ multiplex PCR was the method, and the copy in TCRdb shows in-frame clones only, minus some. The sample includes about 69,000 clones, around 90% of them seen just once. The source is a man aged 25 to 40 with glioma. This specimen was PBMCs, taken from a glioma patient whose treatment included an IDH1 peptide vaccine. This chain joins TRBV7-9 and TRBJ1-1, with D possibly being TRBD1 (6 bases). The CDR3 protein is CASNSGGRTEAFF. CDR3 DNA sequence: TGTGCCAGCAACTCGGGGGGGCGGACTGAAGCTTTCTTT.